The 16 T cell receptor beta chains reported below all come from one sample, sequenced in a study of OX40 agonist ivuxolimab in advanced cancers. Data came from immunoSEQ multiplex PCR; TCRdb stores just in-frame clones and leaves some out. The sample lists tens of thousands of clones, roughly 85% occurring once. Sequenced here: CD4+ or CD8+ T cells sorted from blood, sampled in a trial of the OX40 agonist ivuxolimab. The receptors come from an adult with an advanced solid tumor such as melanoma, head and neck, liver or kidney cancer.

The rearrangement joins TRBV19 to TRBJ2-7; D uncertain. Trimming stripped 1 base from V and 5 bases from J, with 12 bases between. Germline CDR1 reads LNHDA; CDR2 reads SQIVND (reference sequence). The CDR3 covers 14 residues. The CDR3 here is CASSIGRPEDEQYF. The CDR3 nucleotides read TGTGCCAGTAGTATAGGAAGGCCCGAGGACGAGCAGTACTTC.

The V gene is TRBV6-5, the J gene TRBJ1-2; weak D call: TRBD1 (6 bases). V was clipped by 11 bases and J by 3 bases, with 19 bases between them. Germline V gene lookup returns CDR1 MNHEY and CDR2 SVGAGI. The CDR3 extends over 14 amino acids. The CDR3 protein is CASRGGGSDYGYTF. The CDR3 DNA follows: TGTGCCTCCCGTGGAGGGGGATCAGACTATGGCTACACCTTC.

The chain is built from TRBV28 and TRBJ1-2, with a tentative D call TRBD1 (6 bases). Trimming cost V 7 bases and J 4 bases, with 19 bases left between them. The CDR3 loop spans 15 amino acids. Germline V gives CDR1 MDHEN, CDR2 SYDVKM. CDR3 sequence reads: CASTPSDRKLYGYTF. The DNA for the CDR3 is TGTGCCAGCACCCCTTCTGACAGGAAACTCTATGGCTACACCTTC.

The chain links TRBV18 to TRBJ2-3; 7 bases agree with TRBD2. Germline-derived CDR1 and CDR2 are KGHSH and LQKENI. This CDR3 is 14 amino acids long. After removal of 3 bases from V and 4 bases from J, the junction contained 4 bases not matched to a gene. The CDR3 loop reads CASSPSRGADTQYF. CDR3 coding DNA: TGTGCCAGCTCACCGTCCCGGGGGGCAGATACGCAGTATTTT.

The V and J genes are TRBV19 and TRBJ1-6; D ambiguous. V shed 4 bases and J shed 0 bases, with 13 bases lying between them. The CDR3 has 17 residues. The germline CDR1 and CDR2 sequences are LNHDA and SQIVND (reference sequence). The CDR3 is CASSKEGRRSYNSPLHF. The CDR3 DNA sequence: TGTGCCAGTAGTAAGGAAGGCAGACGCTCCTATAATTCACCCCTCCACTTT.

For the CDR3, the DNA is TGTGCCAGCAGCTTAGATCGGGGACAGGGTCGTTCTGGGGCCAACGTCCTGACTTTC. Translation gives CASSLDRGQGRSGANVLTF. The V and J genes are TRBV7-9 and TRBJ2-6, with TRBD1 matching 9 bases. The CDR3 is 19 amino acids. Unmatched junction bases numbered 8, after V lost 1 base and J lost 1 base. Germline V gene sequence: CDR1 SEHNR, CDR2 FQNEAQ (reference sequence).

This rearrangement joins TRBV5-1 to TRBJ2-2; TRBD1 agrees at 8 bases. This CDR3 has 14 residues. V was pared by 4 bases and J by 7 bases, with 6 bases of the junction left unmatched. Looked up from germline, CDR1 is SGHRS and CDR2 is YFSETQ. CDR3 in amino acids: CASSADRAGGELFF. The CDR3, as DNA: TGCGCCAGCAGCGCGGACAGGGCAGGCGGGGAGCTGTTTTTT.

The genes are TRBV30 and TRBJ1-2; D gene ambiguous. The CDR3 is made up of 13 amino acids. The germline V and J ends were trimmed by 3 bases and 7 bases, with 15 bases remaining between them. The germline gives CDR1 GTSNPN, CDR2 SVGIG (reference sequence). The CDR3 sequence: CAWRLGNGVGYTF. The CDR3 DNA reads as TGTGCCTGGAGGTTAGGGAATGGCGTTGGCTACACCTTC. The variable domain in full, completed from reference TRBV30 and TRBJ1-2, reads SQTIHQWPATLVQPVGSPLSLECTVEGTSNPNLYWYRQAAGRGLQLLFYSVGIGQISSEVPQNLSASRPQDRQFILSSKKLLLSDSGFYLCAWRLGNGVGYTFGSGTRLTVV.

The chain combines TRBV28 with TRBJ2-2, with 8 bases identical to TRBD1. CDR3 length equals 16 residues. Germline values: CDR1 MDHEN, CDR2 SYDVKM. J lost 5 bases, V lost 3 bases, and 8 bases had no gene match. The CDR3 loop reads CASSFSGQGRTGELFF. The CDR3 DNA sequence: TGTGCCAGCAGTTTCTCAGGACAGGGTAGGACCGGGGAGCTGTTTTTT.

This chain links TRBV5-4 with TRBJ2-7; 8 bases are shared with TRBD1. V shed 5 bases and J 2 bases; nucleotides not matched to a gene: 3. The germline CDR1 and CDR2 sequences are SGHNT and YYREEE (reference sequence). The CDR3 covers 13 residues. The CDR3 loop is CASRSTGAYEQYF. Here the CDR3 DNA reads TGTGCCAGCAGATCGACAGGGGCCTACGAGCAGTACTTC.

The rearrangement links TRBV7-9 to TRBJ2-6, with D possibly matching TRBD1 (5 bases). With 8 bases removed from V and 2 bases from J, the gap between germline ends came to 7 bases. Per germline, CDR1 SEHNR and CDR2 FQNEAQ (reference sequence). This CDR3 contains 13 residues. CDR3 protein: CASFRAGANVLTF. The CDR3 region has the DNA TGTGCCAGCTTCAGGGCTGGGGCCAACGTCCTGACTTTC. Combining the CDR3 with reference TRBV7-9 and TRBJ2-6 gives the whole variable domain DTGVSQNPRHKITKRGQNVTFRCDPISEHNRLYWYRQTLGQGPEFLTYFQNEAQLEKSRLLSDRFSAERPKGSFSTLEIQRTEQGDSAMYLCASFRAGANVLTFGAGSRLTVL.

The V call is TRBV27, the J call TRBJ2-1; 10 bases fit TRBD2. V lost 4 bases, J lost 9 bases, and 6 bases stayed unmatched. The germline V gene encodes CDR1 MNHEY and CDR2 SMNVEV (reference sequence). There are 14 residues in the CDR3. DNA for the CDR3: TGTGCCAGCAGTTGGGCTAGCGGGAGACTTGAGCAGTTCTTC. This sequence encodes CASSWASGRLEQFF.

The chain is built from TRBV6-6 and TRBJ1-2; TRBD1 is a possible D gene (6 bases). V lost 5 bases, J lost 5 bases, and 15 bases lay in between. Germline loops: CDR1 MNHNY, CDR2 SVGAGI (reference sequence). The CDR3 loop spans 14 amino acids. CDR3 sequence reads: CASSPGASLYGYTF. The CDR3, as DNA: TGTGCCAGCAGTCCAGGGGCCAGCTTATATGGCTACACCTTC.

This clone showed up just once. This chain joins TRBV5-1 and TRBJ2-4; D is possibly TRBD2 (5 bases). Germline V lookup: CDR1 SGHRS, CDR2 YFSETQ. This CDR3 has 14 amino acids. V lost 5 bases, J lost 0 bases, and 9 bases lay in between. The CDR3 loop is CASSGSAAKNIQYF. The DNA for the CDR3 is TGCGCCAGCAGTGGGAGCGCAGCCAAAAACATTCAGTACTTC.

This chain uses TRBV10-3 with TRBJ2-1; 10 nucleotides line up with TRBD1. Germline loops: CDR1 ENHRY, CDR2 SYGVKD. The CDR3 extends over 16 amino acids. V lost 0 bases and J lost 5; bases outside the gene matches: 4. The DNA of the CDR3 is TGTGCCATCAGTGAGTCGGGGACAGGGGCGCACAATGAGCAGTTCTTC. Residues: CAISESGTGAHNEQFF.

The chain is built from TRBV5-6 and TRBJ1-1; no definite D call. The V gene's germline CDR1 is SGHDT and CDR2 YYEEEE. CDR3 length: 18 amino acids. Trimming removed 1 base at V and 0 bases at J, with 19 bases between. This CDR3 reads CASSLRPLSGPMNTEAFF. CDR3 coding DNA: TGTGCCAGCAGCTTGAGGCCCCTATCAGGTCCTATGAACACTGAAGCTTTCTTT.